This T cell receptor beta chain was found in a study of follicular helper T cells after annual influenza vaccination. Trimming removed 5 bases from V and 7 bases from J; junction bases left unmatched: 13. The germline gives CDR1 MDHEN, CDR2 SYDVKM. The CDR3 spans 16 residues. Time point reported: 2015-2016 season, 7 days after influenza vaccination. Excluded were substance abuse, HIV/AIDS, active cancer, immunomodulatory drugs and active illness. ICOS+CD38+ and ICOS-CD38- fractions were sorted from non-naive CD4+CXCR5+PD-1+ cells. TCRdb's table, derived via immunoSEQ multiplex PCR, lists solely in-frame clones and lacks some. The sample lists 2,000 to 2,500 clones, approximately 84% seen once, with about 3.2% in the top ten. Study-level findings and limits: Each annual vaccination recalled recurring oligoclonal ICOS+CD38+ cTfh clonotypes. Rare clonotypes were missed; only about 9-23% of cells gave TCRB.

Remarks on this clone: Its antigen is not known.

The V call is TRBV28, the J call TRBJ2-1; 8 nucleotides align to TRBD2. The clonotype comes from an adult who received the influenza vaccine. The sequencing here drew on CXCR5+ CD38- circulating T follicular helper cells from blood, taken 7 days after influenza vaccination. Sample subset: circulating Tfh, non-naive CD4+CXCR5+PD-1+ (ICOS+CD38+ or ICOS-CD38-). The CDR3: CASSPKAGARMNEQFF. Here the CDR3 DNA reads TGTGCCAGCAGTCCAAAAGCGGGAGCCCGAATGAATGAGCAGTTCTTC.